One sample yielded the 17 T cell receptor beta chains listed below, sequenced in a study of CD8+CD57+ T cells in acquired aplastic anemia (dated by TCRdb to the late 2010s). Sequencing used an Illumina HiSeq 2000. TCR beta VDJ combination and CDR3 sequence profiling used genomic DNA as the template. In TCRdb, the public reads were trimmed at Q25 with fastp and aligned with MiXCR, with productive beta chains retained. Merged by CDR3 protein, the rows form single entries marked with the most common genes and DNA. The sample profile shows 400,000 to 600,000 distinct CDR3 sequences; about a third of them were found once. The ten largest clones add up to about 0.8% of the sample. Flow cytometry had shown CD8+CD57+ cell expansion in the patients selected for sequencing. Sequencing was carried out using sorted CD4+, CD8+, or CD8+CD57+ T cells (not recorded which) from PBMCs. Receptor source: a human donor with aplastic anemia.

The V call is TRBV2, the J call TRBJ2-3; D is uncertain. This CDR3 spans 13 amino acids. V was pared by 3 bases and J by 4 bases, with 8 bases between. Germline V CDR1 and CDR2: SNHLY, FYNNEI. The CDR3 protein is CASSENGPDTQYF. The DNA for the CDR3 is TGTGCCAGCAGTGAGAACGGGCCAGATACGCAGTATTTT.

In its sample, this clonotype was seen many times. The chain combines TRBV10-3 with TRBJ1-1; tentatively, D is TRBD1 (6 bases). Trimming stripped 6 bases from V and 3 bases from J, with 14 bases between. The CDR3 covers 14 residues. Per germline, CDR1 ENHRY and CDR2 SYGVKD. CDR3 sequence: CAISVSEGDTEAFF. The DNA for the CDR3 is TGTGCCATCAGCGTCTCTGAGGGGGACACTGAAGCTTTCTTT.

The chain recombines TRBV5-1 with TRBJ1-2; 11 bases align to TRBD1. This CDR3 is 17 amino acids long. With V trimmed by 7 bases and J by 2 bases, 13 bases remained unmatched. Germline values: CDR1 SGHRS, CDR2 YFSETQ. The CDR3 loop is CASQGQGARGLNYGYTF. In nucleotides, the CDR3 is TGCGCCAGCCAAGGACAGGGGGCGCGGGGGCTAAACTATGGCTACACCTTC.

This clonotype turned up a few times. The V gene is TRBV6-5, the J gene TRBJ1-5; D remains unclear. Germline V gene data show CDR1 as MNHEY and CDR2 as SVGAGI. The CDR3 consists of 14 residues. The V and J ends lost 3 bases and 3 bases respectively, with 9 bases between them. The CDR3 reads CASSYGQHNQPQHF. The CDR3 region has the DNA TGTGCCAGCAGTTATGGCCAGCACAATCAGCCCCAGCATTTT.

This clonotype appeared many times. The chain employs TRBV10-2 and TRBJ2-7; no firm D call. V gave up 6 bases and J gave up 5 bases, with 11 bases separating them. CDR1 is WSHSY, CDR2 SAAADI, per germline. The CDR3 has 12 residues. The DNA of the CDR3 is TGCGCCAGCAGGGGCAGGCTCGACGAGCAGTACTTC. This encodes CASRGRLDEQYF.

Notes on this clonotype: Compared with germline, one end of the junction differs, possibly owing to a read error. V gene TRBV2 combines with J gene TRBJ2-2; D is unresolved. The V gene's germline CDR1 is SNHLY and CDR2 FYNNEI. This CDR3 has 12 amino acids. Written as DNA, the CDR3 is TGTGCCGGCAGTCTAAACACCGGGGAGCTGTTTTTT. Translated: CAGSLNTGELFF.

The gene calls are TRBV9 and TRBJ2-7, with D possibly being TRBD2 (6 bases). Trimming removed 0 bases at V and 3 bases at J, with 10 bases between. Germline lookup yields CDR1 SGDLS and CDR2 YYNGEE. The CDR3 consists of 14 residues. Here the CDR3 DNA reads TGTGCCAGCAGCGTAGGACTAGGGTACTACGAGCAGTACTTC. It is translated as CASSVGLGYYEQYF.

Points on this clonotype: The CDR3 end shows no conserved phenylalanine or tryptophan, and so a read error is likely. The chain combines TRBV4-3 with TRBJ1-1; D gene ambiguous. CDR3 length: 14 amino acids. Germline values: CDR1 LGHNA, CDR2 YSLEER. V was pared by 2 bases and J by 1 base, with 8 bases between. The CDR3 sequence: CASSQIAENTEAFV. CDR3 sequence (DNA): TGCGCCAGCAGCCAAATAGCAGAGAACACTGAAGCTTTCGTT.

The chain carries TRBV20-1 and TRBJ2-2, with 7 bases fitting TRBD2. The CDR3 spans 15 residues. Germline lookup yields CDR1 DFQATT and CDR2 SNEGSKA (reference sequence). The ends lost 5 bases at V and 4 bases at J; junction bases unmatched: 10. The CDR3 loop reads CSAPLAAGGTGELFF. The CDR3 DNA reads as TGCAGTGCTCCCCTAGCGGCCGGGGGCACCGGGGAGCTGTTTTTT.

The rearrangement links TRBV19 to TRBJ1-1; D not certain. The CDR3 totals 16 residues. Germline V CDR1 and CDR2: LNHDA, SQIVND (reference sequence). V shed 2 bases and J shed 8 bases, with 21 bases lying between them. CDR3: CASSITFVDYRPEAFF. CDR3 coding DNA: TGTGCCAGTAGTATAACCTTTGTGGACTATAGGCCCGAAGCTTTCTTT.

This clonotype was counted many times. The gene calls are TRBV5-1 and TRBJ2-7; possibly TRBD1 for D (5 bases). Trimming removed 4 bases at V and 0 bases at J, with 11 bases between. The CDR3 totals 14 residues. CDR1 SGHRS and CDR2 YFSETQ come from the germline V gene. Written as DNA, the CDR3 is TGCGCCAGCAGCCTCTGGGGCATCTCCTACGAGCAGTACTTC. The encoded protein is CASSLWGISYEQYF.

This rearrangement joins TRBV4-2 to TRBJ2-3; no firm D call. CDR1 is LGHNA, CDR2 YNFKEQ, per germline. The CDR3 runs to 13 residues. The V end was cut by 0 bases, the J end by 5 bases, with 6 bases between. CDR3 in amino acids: CASSQEFRDTQYF. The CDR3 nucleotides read TGTGCCAGCAGCCAAGAGTTCCGAGATACGCAGTATTTT.

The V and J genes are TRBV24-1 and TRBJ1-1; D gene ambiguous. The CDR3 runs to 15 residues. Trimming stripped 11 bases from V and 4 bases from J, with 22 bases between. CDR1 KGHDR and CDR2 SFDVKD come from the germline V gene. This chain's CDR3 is CANSVEVELGTEAFF. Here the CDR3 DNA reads TGTGCCAACAGCGTAGAAGTCGAATTGGGCACTGAAGCTTTCTTT.

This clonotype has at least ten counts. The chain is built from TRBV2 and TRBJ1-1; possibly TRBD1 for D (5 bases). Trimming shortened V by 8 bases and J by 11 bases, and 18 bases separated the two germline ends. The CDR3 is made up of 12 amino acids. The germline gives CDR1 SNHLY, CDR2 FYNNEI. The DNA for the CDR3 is TGTGCCAGCCGCGGCGGGTGGGGACTGGCTTTCTTT. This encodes CASRGGWGLAFF.

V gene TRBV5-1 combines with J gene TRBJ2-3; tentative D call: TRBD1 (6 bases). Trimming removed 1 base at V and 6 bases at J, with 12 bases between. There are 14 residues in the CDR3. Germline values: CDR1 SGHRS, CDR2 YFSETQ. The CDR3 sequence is CASSLQQGLDTQYF. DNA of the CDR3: TGCGCCAGCAGCTTGCAACAGGGCCTGGATACGCAGTATTTT.

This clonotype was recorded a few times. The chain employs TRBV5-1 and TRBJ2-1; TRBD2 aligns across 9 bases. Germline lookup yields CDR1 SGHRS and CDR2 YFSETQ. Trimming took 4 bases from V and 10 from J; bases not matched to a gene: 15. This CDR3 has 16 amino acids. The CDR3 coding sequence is TGCGCCAGCAGCCCCATCTTCGGCGGGAGGGCCCCCGAGCAGTTCTTC. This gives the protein CASSPIFGGRAPEQFF.

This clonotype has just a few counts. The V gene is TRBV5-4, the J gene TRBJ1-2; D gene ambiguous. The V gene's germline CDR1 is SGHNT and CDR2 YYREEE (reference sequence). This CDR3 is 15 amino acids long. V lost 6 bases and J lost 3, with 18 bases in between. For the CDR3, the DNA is TGTGCCAGCAACGGGAGGGCAGGCGGAGACTATGGCTACACCTTC. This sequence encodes CASNGRAGGDYGYTF. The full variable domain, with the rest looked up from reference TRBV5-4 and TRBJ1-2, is ETGVTQSPTHLIKTRGQQVTLRCSSQSGHNTVSWYQQALGQGPQFIFQYYREEENGRGNFPPRFSGLQFPNYSSELNVNALELDDSALYLCASNGRAGGDYGYTFGSGTRLTVV.